The 22 T cell receptor beta chains given below trace back to one sample, sequenced in a study of blood T cell repertoires in COVID-19. Sequencing was performed with immunoSEQ multiplex PCR; in TCRdb, only in-frame clones are kept and a portion is missing. The data contain roughly 140,000 clones, roughly 80% of them singletons. The sequencing sample was made of PBMCs or T cells enriched from blood (not recorded which). These receptors all stem from a woman aged 18-29 years who had been exposed to COVID-19.

The genes are TRBV5-1 and TRBJ1-1; 9 nucleotides line up with TRBD1. This CDR3 spans 14 amino acids. The V gene's germline CDR1 is SGHRS and CDR2 YFSETQ. The junction had 1 base not matched to a gene; V was cut back by 3 bases and J by 1 base. CDR3 bases: TGCGCCAGCAGCTGGACAGGGGCGAACACTGAAGCTTTCTTT. Its protein product is CASSWTGANTEAFF.

The chain has TRBV25-1 and TRBJ1-1; 9 bases agree with TRBD1. Trimming at V came to 4 bases and at J to 4 bases, leaving 10 bases not matched to a gene. The CDR3 has 16 residues. Germline-derived CDR1 and CDR2 are MGHDK and SYGVNS. The CDR3 sequence is CASSAWDGTGTTEAFF. The CDR3, as DNA: TGTGCCAGCAGTGCCTGGGACGGGACAGGGACCACTGAAGCTTTCTTT.

This chain uses TRBV6-2 or TRBV6-3 with TRBJ1-2; perhaps TRBD1 as D (5 bases). Germline lookup yields CDR1 MNHEY and CDR2 SVGEGT. V was cut by 2 bases and J by 5 bases, with 21 bases left in between. This CDR3 contains 17 residues. The CDR3 DNA reads TGTGCCAGCAGTTACCTAAGGGACCGCCCAAGCGGGTATGGCTACACCTTC. This codes for CASSYLRDRPSGYGYTF.

This rearrangement joins TRBV7-9 to TRBJ1-1; 7 bases are a match to TRBD1. Germline values: CDR1 SEHNR, CDR2 FQNEAQ (reference sequence). The CDR3 length is 12 residues. The V and J ends lost 3 bases and 7 bases, in that order; junction bases with no gene match: 2. CDR3 DNA sequence: TGTGCCAGCAGCTTTCCAGGGGGTGAAGCTTTCTTT. It yields the protein CASSFPGGEAFF.

The chain is built from TRBV28 and TRBJ2-1; the match to TRBD2 covers 7 bases. The V gene's germline CDR1 is MDHEN and CDR2 SYDVKM. The junction had 6 bases not matched to a gene; V was cut back by 7 bases and J by 3 bases. The CDR3 length is 14 residues. The CDR3 protein is CASKAGVFYNEQFF. The CDR3 nucleotides read TGTGCCAGCAAGGCGGGAGTTTTCTACAATGAGCAGTTCTTC.

This CDR3 is CSVELAGGGETQYF. The CDR3 DNA follows: TGCAGCGTTGAACTAGCGGGAGGCGGGGAGACCCAGTACTTC. This sequence joins TRBV29-1 and TRBJ2-5; 11 bases line up with TRBD2. The germline V gene has CDR1 SQVTM and CDR2 ANQGSEA. V shed 2 bases and J 5 bases; nucleotides not matched to a gene: 4. The CDR3 covers 14 residues.

This chain connects TRBV27 to TRBJ2-1; D might be TRBD2 (6 bases). CDR1 is MNHEY and CDR2 is SMNVEV in the germline V gene (reference sequence). The CDR3 is made up of 18 amino acids. The V gene lost 1 base and the J gene lost 4 bases, with 20 bases spanning the gap. The DNA for the CDR3 is TGTGCCAGCAGTTTATTTCTAGCGCCACACAGAGAATACAATGAGCAGTTCTTC. Residues: CASSLFLAPHREYNEQFF.

This chain uses TRBV12-3 or TRBV12-4 with TRBJ1-1; TRBD1 matches 8 bases. The CDR3 covers 13 residues. Losses at the gene ends were 6 bases for V and 3 bases for J; bases not matched to a gene: 3. The CDR3 loop reads CASSHRGDTEAFF. The CDR3 region has the DNA TGTGCCAGCAGCCACAGGGGGGACACTGAAGCTTTCTTT.

The chain carries TRBV7-9 and TRBJ2-7; maybe TRBD1 (5 bases). There are 14 residues in the CDR3. In germline, CDR1 is SEHNR, CDR2 FQNEAQ (reference sequence). The ends were cut back, 1 base at V and 5 bases at J, with 12 bases in the middle. The DNA of the CDR3 is TGTGCCAGCAGCTTAGAGACCCGGACAAACGAGCAGTACTTC. Protein product: CASSLETRTNEQYF.

The chain is built from TRBV6-4 and TRBJ2-1; 10 nucleotides line up with TRBD2. Trimming cost V 5 bases and J 7 bases; bases outside gene matches: 5. The CDR3 is 14 residues long. Looked up from germline, CDR1 is MRHNA and CDR2 is SNTAGT. The CDR3 region has the DNA TGTGCCAGCAGTTTAGCGGGGGGAAGGAATGAGCAGTTCTTC. This sequence encodes CASSLAGGRNEQFF.

The chain is built from TRBV27 and TRBJ1-2; the D gene is possibly TRBD1 (5 bases). The length of the CDR3 is 13 residues. The V gene lost 3 bases and the J gene lost 5 bases, with 10 bases spanning the gap. The germline V gene has CDR1 MNHEY and CDR2 SMNVEV (reference sequence). The CDR3 DNA reads as TGTGCCAGCAGTTTCGGGGGAACGTATGGCTACACCTTC. This gives the protein CASSFGGTYGYTF.

A single count supports this clone. The chain has TRBV7-9 and TRBJ1-2; unclear D gene. Germline CDR1 is SEHNR and CDR2 is FQNEAQ (reference sequence). This CDR3 region has 11 residues. V lost 5 bases, J lost 10 bases, and 11 bases lay in between. The CDR3 DNA reads as TGTGCCAGCAGCGGAGACGTAGTCTACACCTTC. Encoded protein: CASSGDVVYTF.

This sequence joins TRBV6-5 and TRBJ1-1; D gene unclear. CDR3 length equals 14 residues. Germline CDR1 reads MNHEY; CDR2 reads SVGAGI. V lost 5 bases and J lost 0, with 10 bases in between. The CDR3 protein is CASSTIPMNTEAFF. The CDR3 DNA sequence: TGTGCCAGCAGTACAATCCCGATGAACACTGAAGCTTTCTTT.

The rearrangement links TRBV4-1 to TRBJ2-7; TRBD1 matches at 7 bases. Germline-derived CDR1 and CDR2 are MGHRA and YSYEKL. This CDR3 comprises 15 residues. V shed 3 bases and J 0 bases; nucleotides not matched to a gene: 5. CDR3: CASSQQQGSSYEQYF. For the CDR3, the DNA is TGCGCCAGCAGCCAGCAACAGGGGAGCTCCTACGAGCAGTACTTC.

The chain has TRBV6-2 or TRBV6-3 and TRBJ1-2; 9 bases map to TRBD1. CDR1 and CDR2 (germline): MNHEY, SVGEGT. This CDR3 comprises 14 residues. V lost 2 bases and J lost 6; bases outside the gene matches: 4. The CDR3 loop is CASSYPGTGNGYTF. The CDR3 DNA reads TGTGCCAGCAGTTACCCCGGGACAGGGAATGGCTACACCTTC.

V gene TRBV7-6 combines with J gene TRBJ2-2, with a possible D match to TRBD2 (5 bases). Germline V CDR1 and CDR2: SGHVS, FNYEAQ. The V end was cut by 2 bases, the J end by 8 bases, with 27 bases between. The CDR3 is 19 residues long. The CDR3 DNA follows: TGTGCCAGCAGCTTATTAGCGCAAGGAGGCTACCCCTTGGTAGGGGAGCTGTTTTTT. Encoded protein: CASSLLAQGGYPLVGELFF.

This chain links TRBV2 with TRBJ1-1, with D perhaps matching TRBD1 (6 bases). Germline V gene lookup returns CDR1 SNHLY and CDR2 FYNNEI. The CDR3 sequence is 14 residues long. Between the trimmed V and J ends, which lost 4 bases and 1 base, there was a span of 10 bases. CDR3 nucleotide sequence: TGTGCCAGCAGTGGCACAGGGAGGAACACTGAAGCTTTCTTT. It encodes CASSGTGRNTEAFF.

The genes are TRBV19 and TRBJ1-5; D unclear. The CDR3 spans 15 residues. CDR1 LNHDA and CDR2 SQIVND come from the germline V gene (reference sequence). Trimming removed 3 bases from V and 0 bases from J, with 9 bases in between. The CDR3 sequence: CASSMADYSNQPQHF. The CDR3 nucleotides are TGTGCCAGTAGTATGGCTGATTATAGCAATCAGCCCCAGCATTTT. The full variable domain, in which reference TRBV19 and TRBJ1-5 provide the parts outside the CDR3, is DGGITQSPKYLFRKEGQNVTLSCEQNLNHDAMYWYRQDPGQGLRLIYYSQIVNDFQKGDIAEGYSVSREKKESFPLTVTSAQKNPTAFYLCASSMADYSNQPQHFGDGTRLSIL.

The CDR3 reads CASSPDRRVTEAFF. The DNA of the CDR3 is TGTGCCAGCAGTCCGGACAGGAGGGTCACTGAAGCTTTCTTT. This chain links TRBV6-5 with TRBJ1-1; 7 bases match TRBD1. Per germline, CDR1 MNHEY and CDR2 SVGAGI. The CDR3 covers 14 residues. After removal of 5 bases from V and 4 bases from J, the junction contained 7 bases not matched to a gene.

The chain uses TRBV5-1 and TRBJ1-6, with TRBD1 identical over 7 bases. CDR3 length: 14 amino acids. Germline-derived CDR1 and CDR2 are SGHRS and YFSETQ. J gave up 7 bases and V 6 bases, and 7 bases lay outside the gene matches. The CDR3, as DNA: TGCGCCAGCACCCTACAGGGGTCGAATTCACCCCTCCACTTT. This encodes CASTLQGSNSPLHF.

The genes are TRBV29-1 and TRBJ2-3; 7 bases map to TRBD2. This CDR3 comprises 17 residues. V was pared by 7 bases and J by 0 bases, with 16 bases of the junction left unmatched. Germline loops: CDR1 SQVTM, CDR2 ANQGSEA. This CDR3 reads CSGSDMASGASTDTQYF. Written as DNA, the CDR3 is TGCAGCGGAAGCGACATGGCTAGCGGAGCGAGCACAGATACGCAGTATTTT.

This chain links TRBV7-3 with TRBJ2-3, with 12 bases aligning to TRBD2. Losses at the gene ends were 5 bases for V and 6 bases for J; bases not matched to a gene: 6. Germline V gene sequence: CDR1 SGHTA, CDR2 FQGTGA. This CDR3 is 15 amino acids long. CDR3 coding DNA: TGTGCCAGCAGCCGGACTAGCGGGAAGGCGGATACGCAGTATTTT. It specifies CASSRTSGKADTQYF.